The rows below give T cell receptor beta chains drawn from one sample of a study of PD-1 blockade in classical Hodgkin lymphoma. TCRdb keeps only in-frame clones here, not all; method: immunoSEQ multiplex PCR. Found here are tens of thousands of clones, around 90% of them singletons; the top ten hold approximately 9.8%. Sequences were derived from peripheral blood mononuclear cells (PBMCs), sampled at baseline. The receptors were gathered from a human donor with classical Hodgkin lymphoma. Each CDR3 is given with its conserved first and last residue. D genes are given only for firm matches. For some rows the clone size is stated as once, few or many, or as a class when expanded; others skip it.

d_gene	v_gene	abundance	j_gene	CDR3nt	CDR3aa
NA	TRBV5-4	NA	TRBJ2-5	TGTGCCAGCACCCAGACACAAAGCCAAGAGACCCAGTACTTC	CASTQTQSQETQYF
NA	TRBV9	NA	TRBJ2-5	TGTGCCAGCAGCGTAGCTTCAGGGTTAGAGACCCAGTACTTC	CASSVASGLETQYF
NA	TRBV7-9	NA	TRBJ2-1	TGTGCCAGCAGCCGAACGGAGGTTCCAGGTGAGCAGTTCTTC	CASSRTEVPGEQFF
TRBD1	TRBV18	NA	TRBJ2-5	TGTGCCAGCTCACCACCCGGATCAGGGGGTAGGGGAGAGACCCAGTACTTC	CASSPPGSGGRGETQYF
NA	TRBV28	NA	TRBJ1-2	TGTGCCAGCAGTTTGGGGACACGCTATGGCTACACCTTC	CASSLGTRYGYTF
TRBD2	TRBV5-1	few	TRBJ2-7	TGCGCCAGCAGCTTGGGGACTAGCGGGAGCGAGCAGTACTTC	CASSLGTSGSEQYF
TRBD1	TRBV2	NA	TRBJ1-1	TGTGCCAGCAGTGAAAGGGCCAGGGGGCCGATGAACACTGAAGCTTTCTTT	CASSERARGPMNTEAFF
NA	TRBV5-1	NA	TRBJ2-6	TGCGCCAGCAGCTTGGGGCAGTGGACTGGGGCCAACGTCCTGACTTTC	CASSLGQWTGANVLTF
NA	TRBV2	few	TRBJ1-1	TGTGCCAGCAGTGTACAGATGAACACTGAAGCTTTCTTT	CASSVQMNTEAFF
NA	TRBV10-3	NA	TRBJ2-7	TGTGCCATCAGCGGTCCGGGACAGCGGGACGAGCAGTACTTC	CAISGPGQRDEQYF
TRBD1	TRBV7-8	once	TRBJ2-1	TGTGCCAGCAGCTCCTCACAGGGGGCCAGTGAGCAGTTCTTC	CASSSSQGASEQFF
NA	TRBV28	NA	TRBJ2-5	TGTGCCAGCAGTTGGGGCTGGGAAGGGGGTGGCCCCGCGTTAACACAAGAGACCCAGTACTTC	CASSWGWEGGGPALTQETQYF
NA	TRBV5-1	NA	TRBJ2-1	TGCGCCAGCAGCCCCCTCGGAGACTCTTACAATGAGCAGTTCTTC	CASSPLGDSYNEQFF
NA	TRBV12-5	NA	TRBJ1-1	TGTGCTAGTGGTTTTGGGGGATCGGGAACTGAAGCTTTCTTT	CASGFGGSGTEAFF
NA	TRBV15	NA	TRBJ1-4	TGTGCCACCAGCCGACCCCTCGGGGGAAATGAAAAACTGTTTTTT	CATSRPLGGNEKLFF
NA	TRBV5-1	NA	TRBJ1-1	TGCGCCAGCAGTTCCGGGGTCGAAGCTTTCTTT	CASSSGVEAFF
TRBD2	TRBV19	NA	TRBJ2-3	TGTGCCAGTAGTATAGATGAAAGCGGGGACACAGATACGCAGTATTTT	CASSIDESGDTDTQYF
TRBD2	TRBV11-2	NA	TRBJ2-7	TGTGCCAGCAGCTTAGAAAGACTAGCGGGCGAGCAGTACTTC	CASSLERLAGEQYF
NA	TRBV7-3	NA	TRBJ1-3	TGTGCCAGCAGCTTAGGACGGATGTCTGGAAACACCATATATTTT	CASSLGRMSGNTIYF
NA	TRBV6-1	few	TRBJ1-2	TGTGCCAGCAGTGAAGTCTGGGGGGCTAGAGGAAATGGCTACACCTTC	CASSEVWGARGNGYTF
TRBD2	TRBV10-2	NA	TRBJ2-3	TGCGCCAGCAGTGGAGTAGCGGGAGGGCCCTCCTTGCCAGATACGCAGTATTTT	CASSGVAGGPSLPDTQYF
NA	TRBV5-6	NA	TRBJ1-5	TGTGCCAGCAGCTTGGCAGGGGCGCATGGCAATCAGCCCCAGCATTTT	CASSLAGAHGNQPQHF
NA	TRBV5-1	NA	TRBJ2-3	TGCGCCAGCAGCCCAAGCGGGTTCAGCACAGATACGCAGTATTTT	CASSPSGFSTDTQYF
TRBD1	TRBV7-8	NA	TRBJ1-5	TGTGCCAGCAGCTATTCCAGGGGGCAGGAAAATCAGCCCCAGCATTTT	CASSYSRGQENQPQHF
NA	TRBV28	NA	TRBJ2-7	TGTGCCAGCAGTTTATGGACGACTGGCTCCCACGAGCAGTACTTC	CASSLWTTGSHEQYF
TRBD2	TRBV19	NA	TRBJ2-1	TGTGCCAGTAGCGACGGGGGGGCCCCCTACAATGAGCAGTTCTTC	CASSDGGAPYNEQFF
NA	TRBV30	NA	TRBJ1-3	TGTGCCTGGAGTGTATCTGGTCGACGCTCTGGAAACACCATATATTTT	CAWSVSGRRSGNTIYF
NA	TRBV6-5	NA	TRBJ1-1	TGTGCCAGCAGTTATCTGGTTAAAGACACTGAAGCTTTCTTT	CASSYLVKDTEAFF
NA	TRBV1	NA	TRBJ2-2	TGCACCAGCAGCCAAGTGGTACTAGCGGGGGATAGACCGAACACCGGGGAGCTGTTTTTT	CTSSQVVLAGDRPNTGELFF
NA	TRBV28	few	TRBJ2-1	TGTGCCAGCAGCTCGTCTAGTAGCTATGAGCAGTTCTTC	CASSSSSSYEQFF
NA	TRBV5-4	NA	TRBJ1-6	TGTGCCAGCAGCTTGGAGGGGGGGCGGGGTTTTGATTCACCCCTCCACTTT	CASSLEGGRGFDSPLHF
NA	TRBV19	NA	TRBJ2-3	TGTGCCAGCCGAGCGAGTATAAGCACAGATACGCAGTATTTT	CASRASISTDTQYF
TRBD2	TRBV6-1	NA	TRBJ2-1	TGTGCCAGCAGTGAAGCGTGGACTAGCGGGGGGAATGAGCAGTTCTTC	CASSEAWTSGGNEQFF
NA	TRBV7-2	NA	TRBJ1-2	TGTGCCAGCAGCCCCGGACATTATGGCTACACCTTC	CASSPGHYGYTF
NA	TRBV14	NA	TRBJ1-1	TGTGCCAGCAGCCAAGTCCGGGGGGATGTCGGCACTGAAGCTTTCTTT	CASSQVRGDVGTEAFF
NA	TRBV28	NA	TRBJ2-5	TGTGCCAGCAGTTCCTATCGACAGCAAGAGACCCAGTACTTC	CASSSYRQQETQYF
NA	TRBV18	NA	TRBJ1-5	TGTGCCAGCTCACAGACAGATAGCAATCAGCCCCAGCATTTT	CASSQTDSNQPQHF
NA	TRBV28	NA	TRBJ2-3	TGTGCCAGCAGTACCCTCCCGGGACAGGGGGCCTGGGTAGCGGGAGGGGTGGTAGATACGCAGTATTTT	CASSTLPGQGAWVAGGVVDTQYF
NA	TRBV18	NA	TRBJ2-5	TGTGCCAGCTCACCTGCAGGGCTGCAAGAGACCCAGTACTTC	CASSPAGLQETQYF
NA	TRBV7-7	NA	TRBJ2-2	TGTGCTAGCGCCGAGTACCAAGTCGGGGAGCTGTTTTTT	CASAEYQVGELFF